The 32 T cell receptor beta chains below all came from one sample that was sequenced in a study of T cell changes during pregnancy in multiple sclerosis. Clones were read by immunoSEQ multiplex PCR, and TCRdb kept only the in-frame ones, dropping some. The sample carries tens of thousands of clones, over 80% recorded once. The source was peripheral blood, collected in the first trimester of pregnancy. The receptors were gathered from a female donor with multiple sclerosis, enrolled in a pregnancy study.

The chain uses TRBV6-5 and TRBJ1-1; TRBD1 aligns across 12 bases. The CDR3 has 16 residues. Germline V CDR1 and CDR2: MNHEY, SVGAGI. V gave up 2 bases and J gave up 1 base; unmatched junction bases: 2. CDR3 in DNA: TGTGCCAGCAGTTACCGGGGACAGGGGGCGAACACTGAAGCTTTCTTT. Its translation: CASSYRGQGANTEAFF.

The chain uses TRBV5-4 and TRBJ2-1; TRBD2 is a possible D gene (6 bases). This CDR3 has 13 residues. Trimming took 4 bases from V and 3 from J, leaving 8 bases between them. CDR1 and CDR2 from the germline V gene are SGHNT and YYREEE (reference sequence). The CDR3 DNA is TGTGCCAGCAGCCCCGGGGGCTACAATGAGCAGTTCTTC. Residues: CASSPGGYNEQFF.

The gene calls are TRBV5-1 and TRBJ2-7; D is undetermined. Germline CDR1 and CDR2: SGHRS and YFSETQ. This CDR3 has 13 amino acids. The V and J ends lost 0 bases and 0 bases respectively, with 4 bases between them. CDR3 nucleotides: TGCGCCAGCAGCTTGGCATTCTCCTACGAGCAGTACTTC. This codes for CASSLAFSYEQYF.

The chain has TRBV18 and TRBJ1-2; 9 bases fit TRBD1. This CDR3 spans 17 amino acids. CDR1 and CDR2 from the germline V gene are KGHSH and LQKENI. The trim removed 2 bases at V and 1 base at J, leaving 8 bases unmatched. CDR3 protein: CASSPVSGTGINYGYTF. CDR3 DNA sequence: TGTGCCAGCTCACCAGTGAGTGGGACAGGGATTAACTATGGCTACACCTTC.

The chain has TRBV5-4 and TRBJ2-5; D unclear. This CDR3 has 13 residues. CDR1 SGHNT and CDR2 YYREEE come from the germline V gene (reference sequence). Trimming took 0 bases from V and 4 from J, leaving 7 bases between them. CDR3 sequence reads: CASSLGAGETQYF. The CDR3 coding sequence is TGTGCCAGCAGCTTGGGGGCCGGAGAGACCCAGTACTTC.

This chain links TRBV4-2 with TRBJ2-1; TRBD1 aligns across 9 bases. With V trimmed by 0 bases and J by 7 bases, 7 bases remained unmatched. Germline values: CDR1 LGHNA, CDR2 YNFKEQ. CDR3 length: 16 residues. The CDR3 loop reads CASSQEGDRAANEQFF. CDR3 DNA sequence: TGTGCCAGCAGCCAAGAAGGGGACAGGGCGGCAAATGAGCAGTTCTTC.

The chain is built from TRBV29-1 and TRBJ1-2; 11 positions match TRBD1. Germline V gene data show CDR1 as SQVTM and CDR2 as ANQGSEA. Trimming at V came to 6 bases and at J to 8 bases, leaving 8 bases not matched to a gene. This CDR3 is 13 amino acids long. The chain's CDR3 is CSVVDRGLRGYTF. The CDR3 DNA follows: TGCAGCGTCGTGGACAGGGGGCTGCGCGGCTACACCTTC.

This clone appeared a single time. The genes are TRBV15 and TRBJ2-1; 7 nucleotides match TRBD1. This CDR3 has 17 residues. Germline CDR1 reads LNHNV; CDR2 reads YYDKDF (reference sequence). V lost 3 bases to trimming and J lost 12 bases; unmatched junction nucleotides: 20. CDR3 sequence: CATSSLRDRVFLVGQFF. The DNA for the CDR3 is TGTGCCACCAGCAGCCTCCGGGACAGAGTATTTTTGGTCGGGCAGTTCTTC.

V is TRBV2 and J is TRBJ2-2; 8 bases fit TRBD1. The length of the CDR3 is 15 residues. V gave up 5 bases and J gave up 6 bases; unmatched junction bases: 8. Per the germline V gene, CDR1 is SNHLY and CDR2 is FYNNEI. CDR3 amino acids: CASSPDRAGAGELFF. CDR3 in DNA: TGTGCCAGCAGTCCGGACAGGGCAGGCGCCGGGGAGCTGTTTTTT.

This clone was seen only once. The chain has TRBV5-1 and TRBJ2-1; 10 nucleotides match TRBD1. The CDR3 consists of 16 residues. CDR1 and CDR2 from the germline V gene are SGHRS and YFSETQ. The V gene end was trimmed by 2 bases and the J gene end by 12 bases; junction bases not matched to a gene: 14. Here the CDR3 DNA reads TGCGCCAGCAGCTTACAGCCGGGACAGGGGCTTGCGGGGCAGTTCTTC. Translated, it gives CASSLQPGQGLAGQFF.

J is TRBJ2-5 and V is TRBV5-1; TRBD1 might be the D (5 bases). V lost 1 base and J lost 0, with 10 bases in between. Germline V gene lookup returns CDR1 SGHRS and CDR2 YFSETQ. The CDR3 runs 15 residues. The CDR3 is CASSLRGTYQETQYF. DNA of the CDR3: TGCGCCAGCAGCTTGAGGGGCACGTACCAAGAGACCCAGTACTTC.

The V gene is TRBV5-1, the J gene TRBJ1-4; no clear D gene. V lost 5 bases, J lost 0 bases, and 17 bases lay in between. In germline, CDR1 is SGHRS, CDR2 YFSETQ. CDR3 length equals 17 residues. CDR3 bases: TGCGCCAGCAGTCTACAGAATTTTTCTGCAACTAATGAAAAACTGTTTTTT. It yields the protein CASSLQNFSATNEKLFF. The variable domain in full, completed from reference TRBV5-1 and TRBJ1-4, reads KAGVTQTPRYLIKTRGQQVTLSCSPISGHRSVSWYQQTPGQGLQFLFEYFSETQRNKGNFPGRFSGRQFSNSRSEMNVSTLELGDSALYLCASSLQNFSATNEKLFFGSGTQLSVL.

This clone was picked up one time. The DNA for the CDR3 is TGTGCCAGCTCACCATGGGGACAGGGGGTAATGAACACTGAAGCTTTCTTT. This gives the protein CASSPWGQGVMNTEAFF. The chain joins TRBV18 to TRBJ1-1, with 11 positions matching TRBD1. This CDR3 region has 17 residues. V lost 2 bases and J lost 0; bases outside the gene matches: 5. The germline V gene encodes CDR1 KGHSH and CDR2 LQKENI.

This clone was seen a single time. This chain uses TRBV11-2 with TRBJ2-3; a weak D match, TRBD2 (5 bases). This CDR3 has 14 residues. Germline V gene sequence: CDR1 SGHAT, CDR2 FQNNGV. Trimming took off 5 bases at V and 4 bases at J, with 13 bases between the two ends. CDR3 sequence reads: CASSPIRGPDTQYF. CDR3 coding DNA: TGTGCCAGCAGCCCTATCCGCGGGCCAGATACGCAGTATTTT.

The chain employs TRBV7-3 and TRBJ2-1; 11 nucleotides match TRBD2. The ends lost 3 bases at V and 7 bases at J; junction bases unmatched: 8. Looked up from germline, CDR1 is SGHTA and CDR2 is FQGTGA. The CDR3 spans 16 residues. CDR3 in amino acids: CASSFDSGRAVNEQFF. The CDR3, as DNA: TGTGCCAGCAGCTTCGATAGCGGGAGGGCCGTAAATGAGCAGTTCTTC.

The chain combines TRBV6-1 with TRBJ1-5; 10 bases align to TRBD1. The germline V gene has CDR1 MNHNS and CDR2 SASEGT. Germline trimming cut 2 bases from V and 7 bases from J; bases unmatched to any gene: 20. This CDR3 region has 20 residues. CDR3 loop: CASSERGVWPGQGMRQPQHF. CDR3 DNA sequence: TGTGCCAGCAGTGAACGGGGCGTTTGGCCGGGACAGGGGATGCGGCAGCCCCAGCATTTT.

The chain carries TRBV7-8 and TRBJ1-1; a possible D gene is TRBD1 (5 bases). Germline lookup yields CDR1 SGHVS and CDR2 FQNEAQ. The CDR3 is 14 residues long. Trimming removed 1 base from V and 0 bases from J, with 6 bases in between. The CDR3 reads CASSLDRLNTEAFF. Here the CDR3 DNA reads TGTGCCAGCAGCTTAGACAGGCTGAACACTGAAGCTTTCTTT.

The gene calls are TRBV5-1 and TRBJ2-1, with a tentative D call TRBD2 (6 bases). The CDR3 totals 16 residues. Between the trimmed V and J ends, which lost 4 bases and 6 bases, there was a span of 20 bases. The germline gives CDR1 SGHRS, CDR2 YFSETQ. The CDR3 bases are TGCGCCAGCAGCCCTGGGATAAGAGGAGGGAGCAATGAGCAGTTCTTC. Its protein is CASSPGIRGGSNEQFF.

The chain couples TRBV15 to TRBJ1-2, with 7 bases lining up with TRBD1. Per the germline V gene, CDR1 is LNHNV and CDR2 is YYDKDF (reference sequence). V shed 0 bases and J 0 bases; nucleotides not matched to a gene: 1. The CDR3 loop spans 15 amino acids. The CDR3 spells CATSREGTANYGYTF. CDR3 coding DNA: TGTGCCACCAGCAGAGAAGGGACAGCTAACTATGGCTACACCTTC.

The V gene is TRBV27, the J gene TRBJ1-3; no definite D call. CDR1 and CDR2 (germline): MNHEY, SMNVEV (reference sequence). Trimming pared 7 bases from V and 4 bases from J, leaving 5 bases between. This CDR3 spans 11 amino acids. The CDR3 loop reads CASIYGNTIYF. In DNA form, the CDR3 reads TGTGCCAGCATCTACGGAAACACCATATATTTT.

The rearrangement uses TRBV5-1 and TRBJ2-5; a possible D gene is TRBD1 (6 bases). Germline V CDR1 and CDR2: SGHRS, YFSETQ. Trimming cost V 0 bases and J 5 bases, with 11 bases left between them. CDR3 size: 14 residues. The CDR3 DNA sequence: TGCGCCAGCAGCTTGGACACAGGGATGGAGACCCAGTACTTC. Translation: CASSLDTGMETQYF.

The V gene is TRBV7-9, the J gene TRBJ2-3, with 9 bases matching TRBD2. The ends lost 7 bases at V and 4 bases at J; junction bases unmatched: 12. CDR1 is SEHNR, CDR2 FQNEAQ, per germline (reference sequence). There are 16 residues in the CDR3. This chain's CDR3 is CASTQGGGAWADTQYF. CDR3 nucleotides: TGTGCCAGCACCCAAGGCGGGGGGGCTTGGGCAGATACGCAGTATTTT.

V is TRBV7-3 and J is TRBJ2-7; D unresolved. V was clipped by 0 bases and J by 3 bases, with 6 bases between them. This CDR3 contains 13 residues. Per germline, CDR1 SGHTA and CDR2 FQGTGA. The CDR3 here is CASSLTSGYEQYF. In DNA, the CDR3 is TGTGCCAGCAGCTTAACCTCGGGCTACGAGCAGTACTTC. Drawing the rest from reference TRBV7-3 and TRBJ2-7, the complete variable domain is GAGVSQTPSNKVTEKGKYVELRCDPISGHTALYWYRQSLGQGPEFLIYFQGTGAADDSGLPNDRFFAVRPEGSVSTLKIQRTERGDSAVYLCASSLTSGYEQYFGPGTRLTVT.

The CDR3 nucleotides read TGTGCCAGCAGTGAACTGGAAGGGAGGGGGCAAGAGACCCAGTACTTC. Amino acids: CASSELEGRGQETQYF. The rearrangement joins TRBV6-1 to TRBJ2-5, with D possibly being TRBD2 (7 bases). From germline, CDR1 is MNHNS and CDR2 SASEGT. The V gene lost 2 bases and the J gene lost 2 bases, with 15 bases spanning the gap. The CDR3 loop spans 16 amino acids.

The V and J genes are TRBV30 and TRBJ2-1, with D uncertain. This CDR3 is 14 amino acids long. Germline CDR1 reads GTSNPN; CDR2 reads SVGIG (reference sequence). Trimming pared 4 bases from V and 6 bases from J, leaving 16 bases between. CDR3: CAWIARWSSNEQFF. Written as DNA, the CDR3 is TGTGCCTGGATAGCTCGCTGGAGCAGCAATGAGCAGTTCTTC.

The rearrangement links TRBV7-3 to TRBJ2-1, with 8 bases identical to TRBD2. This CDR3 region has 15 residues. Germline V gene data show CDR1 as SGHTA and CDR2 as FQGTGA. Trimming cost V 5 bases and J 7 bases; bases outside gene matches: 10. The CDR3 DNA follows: TGTGCCAGCAGCCCTACTAGCGGTCAAAGGAATGAGCAGTTCTTC. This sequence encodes CASSPTSGQRNEQFF.

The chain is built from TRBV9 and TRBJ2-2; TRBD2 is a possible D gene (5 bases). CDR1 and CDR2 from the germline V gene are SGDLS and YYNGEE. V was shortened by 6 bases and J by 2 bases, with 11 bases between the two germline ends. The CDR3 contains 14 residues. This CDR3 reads CASTKSGNTGELFF. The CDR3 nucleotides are TGTGCCAGCACCAAAAGCGGCAACACCGGGGAGCTGTTTTTT.

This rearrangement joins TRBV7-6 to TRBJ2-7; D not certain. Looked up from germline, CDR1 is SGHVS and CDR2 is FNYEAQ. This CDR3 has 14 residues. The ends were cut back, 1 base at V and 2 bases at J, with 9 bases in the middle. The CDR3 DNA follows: TGTGCCAGCAGCTTAGGACATCGAACCTACGAGCAGTACTTC. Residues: CASSLGHRTYEQYF.

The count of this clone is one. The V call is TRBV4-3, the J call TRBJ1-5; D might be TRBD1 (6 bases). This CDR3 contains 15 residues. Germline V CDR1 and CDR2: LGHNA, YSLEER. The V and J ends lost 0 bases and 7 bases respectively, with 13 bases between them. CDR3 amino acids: CASSQDGNRDQPQHF. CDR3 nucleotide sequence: TGCGCCAGCAGCCAAGATGGGAACAGGGACCAGCCCCAGCATTTT.

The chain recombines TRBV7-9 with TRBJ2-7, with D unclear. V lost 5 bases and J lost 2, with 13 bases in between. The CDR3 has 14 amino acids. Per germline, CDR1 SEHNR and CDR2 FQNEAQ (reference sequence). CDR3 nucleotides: TGTGCCAGCAGCCGCCAGAACCTTCCCTACGAGCAGTACTTC. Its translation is CASSRQNLPYEQYF.

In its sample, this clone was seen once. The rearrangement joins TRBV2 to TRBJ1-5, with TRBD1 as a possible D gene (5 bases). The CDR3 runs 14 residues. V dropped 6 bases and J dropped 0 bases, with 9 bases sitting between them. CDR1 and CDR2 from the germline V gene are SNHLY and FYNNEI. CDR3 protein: CASSRQISNQPQHF. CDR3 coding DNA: TGTGCCAGCAGCAGACAGATTAGCAATCAGCCCCAGCATTTT. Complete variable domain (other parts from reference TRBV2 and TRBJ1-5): EPEVTQTPSHQVTQMGQEVILRCVPISNHLYFYWYRQILGQKVEFLVSFYNNEISEKSEIFDDQFSVERPDGSNFTLKIRSTKLEDSAMYFCASSRQISNQPQHFGDGTRLSIL.

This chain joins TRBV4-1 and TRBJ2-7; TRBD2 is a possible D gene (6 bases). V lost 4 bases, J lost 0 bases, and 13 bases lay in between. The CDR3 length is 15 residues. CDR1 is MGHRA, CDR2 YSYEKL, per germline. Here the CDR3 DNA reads TGCGCCAGCAGCCCGCAGCGGGTTAGCTCCTACGAGCAGTACTTC. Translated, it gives CASSPQRVSSYEQYF.